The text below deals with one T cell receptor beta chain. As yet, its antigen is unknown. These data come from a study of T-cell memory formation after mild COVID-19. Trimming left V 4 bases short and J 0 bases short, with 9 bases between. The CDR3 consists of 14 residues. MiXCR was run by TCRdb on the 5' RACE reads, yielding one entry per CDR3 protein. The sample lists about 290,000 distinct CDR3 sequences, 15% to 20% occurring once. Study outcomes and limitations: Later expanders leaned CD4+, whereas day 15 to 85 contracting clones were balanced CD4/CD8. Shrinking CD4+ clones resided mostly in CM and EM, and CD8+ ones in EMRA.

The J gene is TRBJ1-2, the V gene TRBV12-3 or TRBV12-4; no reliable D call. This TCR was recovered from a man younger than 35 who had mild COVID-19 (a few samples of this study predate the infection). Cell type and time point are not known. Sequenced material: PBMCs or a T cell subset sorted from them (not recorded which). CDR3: CASSYSVTNYGYTF. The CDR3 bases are TGTGCCAGCAGTTACAGCGTAACTAACTATGGCTACACCTTC.